This T cell receptor beta chain was recorded in a study of control samples from healthy donors and cancer patients (dated by TCRdb to the early 2020s). A remark on this clone: The antigen it binds to is not known. Base qualities are not provided; no much larger clone lies one nucleotide away.

The trim is 0 bases for V and 8 bases for J, with a gap of 12 bases between the germline ends. The cysteine opens and the phenylalanine closes a CDR3 of 14 amino acids. The retained sequence is limited to the CDR3, 42 bases, with the frame set at the first base. The germline V gene supplies CDR1 SGHDT and CDR2 YYEEEE. The library was prepared using the immunoSEQ multiplex PCR assay. Sourced from immuneACCESS, this table was stored by TCRdb with only in-frame sequences that have V and J called. A share of the clones is absent; for the studies checked, an unresolved V gene accounts for under half, and the remainder has no known explanation. For this sample the table gives some 54,000 clones, of which around 95% were detected only once. Around 1.9% of the sample is in the top ten clones.

Sequences were obtained from blood. Recombination connected TRBV5-6 to TRBJ2-1; TRBD2 could be the D gene, as 5 bases match. This TCR derives from a woman aged 25 to 45 in good health. The DNA reads TGTGCCAGCAGCTTGGTTCGCGGGTCCCATGAGCAGTTCTTC. Its amino acids are CASSLVRGSHEQFF. Supplemented by the reference TRBV5-6 and TRBJ2-1 proteins around the CDR3, the complete variable domain is DAGVTQSPTHLIKTRGQQVTLRCSPKSGHDTVSWYQQALGQGPQFIFQYYEEEERQRGNFPDRFSGHQFPNYSSELNVNALLLGDSALYLCASSLVRGSHEQFFGPGTRLTVL.